These 9 T cell receptor beta chains came from one sample sequenced in a study of CD8+ T cells in alopecia areata. RNA extraction and reverse transcription yielded cDNA as sequencing template. The assay was immunoSEQ multiplex PCR, and TCRdb's table has in-frame clones only and misses some. The repertoire has about 220,000 clones, around three fifths of them found once; the top ten carry about 1.4%. Treatment given: oral pan-JAK inhibitor, 5-10 mg twice daily. The input for sequencing was CD4+ T cells sorted from blood, taken at week 4, from a patient treated with tofacitinib. The receptor source for this set is a human donor with alopecia areata.

This clone was seen just once. The chain carries TRBV15 and TRBJ2-7; TRBD1 agrees at 7 bases. Germline CDR1 LNHNV, CDR2 YYDKDF (reference sequence). V shed 0 bases, J shed 1 base, and the junction held 9 bases outside the gene matches. CDR3 length equals 17 residues. In DNA form, the CDR3 reads TGTGCCACCAGCAGAGATGCGAGGGGGCTACCTTCCTACGAGCAGTACTTC. Encoded protein: CATSRDARGLPSYEQYF.

V is TRBV10-3 and J is TRBJ2-1; 12 bases match TRBD2. Germline lookup yields CDR1 ENHRY and CDR2 SYGVKD. V lost 3 bases to trimming and J lost 5 bases; unmatched junction nucleotides: 8. This CDR3 contains 17 residues. CDR3 amino acids: CAISDGPSGGAHNEQFF. CDR3 nucleotide sequence: TGTGCCATCAGTGACGGTCCTAGCGGGGGGGCCCACAATGAGCAGTTCTTC.

This chain links TRBV29-1 with TRBJ2-7; maybe TRBD1 (6 bases). V lost 5 bases and J 0 bases, leaving 17 bases between the germline ends. CDR3 length equals 15 residues. The germline V gene encodes CDR1 SQVTM and CDR2 ANQGSEA. CDR3 bases: TGCAGCGTTCCCGCCTCAGGACAGAGCTCCTACGAGCAGTACTTC. This gives the protein CSVPASGQSSYEQYF.

This chain links TRBV18 with TRBJ1-1; tentatively, D is TRBD1 (5 bases). From germline, CDR1 is KGHSH and CDR2 LQKENI. V was trimmed by 0 bases and J by 3 bases, leaving 14 bases between them. CDR3 size: 16 residues. This CDR3 reads CASSPPRRGPYTEAFF. For the CDR3, the DNA is TGTGCCAGCTCACCACCCCGGAGGGGTCCTTACACTGAAGCTTTCTTT. The complete variable domain, with remaining parts taken from reference TRBV18 and TRBJ1-1, reads NAGVMQNPRHLVRRRGQEARLRCSPMKGHSHVYWYRQLPEEGLKFMVYLQKENIIDESGMPKERFSAEFPKEGPSILRIQQVVRGDSAAYFCASSPPRRGPYTEAFFGQGTRLTVV.

This clone has only a few counts. The CDR3 DNA is TGCAGCGCCGAAGATCACCAGTCCCGGGGTGAGCAGTTCTTC. Protein sequence: CSAEDHQSRGEQFF. J is TRBJ2-1 and V is TRBV29-1; a weak D match, TRBD2 (5 bases). V shed 7 bases and J shed 9 bases, with 22 bases lying between them. This CDR3 is built from 14 residues. Germline V gene lookup returns CDR1 SQVTM and CDR2 ANQGSEA.

This clone was picked up one time. This chain joins TRBV5-4 and TRBJ2-7; D is undetermined. The V end lost 0 bases, the J end lost 0 bases, and 7 bases lay between the germline ends. The CDR3 runs 14 residues. Germline V CDR1 and CDR2: SGHNT, YYREEE (reference sequence). The CDR3 protein is CASSLEGNSYEQYF. The CDR3 DNA reads as TGTGCCAGCAGCTTGGAGGGCAACTCCTACGAGCAGTACTTC.

The chain is built from TRBV5-6 and TRBJ1-2; D is possibly TRBD1 (5 bases). CDR3 length: 14 residues. CDR1 is SGHDT, CDR2 YYEEEE, per germline. V was pared by 4 bases and J by 2 bases, with 12 bases between. In DNA, the CDR3 is TGTGCCAGCAGCCCCTTCGGACAAAACTATGGCTACACCTTC. This encodes CASSPFGQNYGYTF.

The chain joins TRBV19 to TRBJ2-2; D is uncertain. Germline-derived CDR1 and CDR2 are LNHDA and SQIVND (reference sequence). Trimming took off 0 bases at V and 6 bases at J, with 8 bases between the two ends. The CDR3 is 14 amino acids. CDR3 in DNA: TGTGCCAGTAGTATAGAAGGTGGGGCCGGGGAGCTGTTTTTT. Translating gives CASSIEGGAGELFF.

This chain joins TRBV5-8 and TRBJ2-3, with 7 bases lining up with TRBD1. CDR1 SGHTS and CDR2 YDEGEE come from the germline V gene. CDR3 length: 13 residues. Trimming at V came to 4 bases and at J to 4 bases, leaving 3 bases not matched to a gene. This CDR3 reads CASSAGQADTQYF. The CDR3, as DNA: TGTGCCAGCAGCGCCGGACAGGCAGATACGCAGTATTTT.